This entry lists 17 T cell receptor beta chains sequenced from one sample in a study of blood T cells in healthy people across ages. Together with a sample-barcoded 5' primer, a J-beta primer mix was included in a second PCR lasting about 7 to 12 cycles. TCRdb called the 5' RACE reads again in MiXCR, with one record for every CDR3 protein. The sample carries about 570,000 distinct CDR3 sequences, 25% to 30% recorded once. The specimen sequenced was blood. The receptors originated from a woman aged 65 to 85 in good health.

This chain links TRBV9 with TRBJ2-5; D not resolved. The CDR3 extends over 15 amino acids. V gave up 5 bases and J gave up 2 bases, with 16 bases separating them. Germline lookup yields CDR1 SGDLS and CDR2 YYNGEE. CDR3 in DNA: TGTGCCAGCAGTCCAACAGCTTTATCACAAGAGACCCAGTACTTC. Its translation: CASSPTALSQETQYF.

This clonotype was counted ten times or more. The chain is built from TRBV7-2 and TRBJ1-1; D is unclear. The germline gives CDR1 SGHTA, CDR2 FQGNSA. Trimming took 5 bases from V and 9 from J, leaving 10 bases between them. The CDR3 is made up of 11 amino acids. The CDR3 protein is CASSPQRQAFF. CDR3 bases: TGTGCCAGCAGCCCCCAGAGGCAAGCTTTCTTT.

As concerns this clonotype: One junction end disagrees with the germline gene, perhaps due to a read error. J is TRBJ1-4 and V is TRBV20-1; D is possibly TRBD1 (5 bases). Germline lookup yields CDR1 DFQATT and CDR2 SNEGSKA (reference sequence). The CDR3 contains 16 residues. The DNA for the CDR3 is TGCGGTGCTAGAGATCAGGGAGGCGCATCTAATGAAAAACTGTTTTTT. Translated, it gives CGARDQGGASNEKLFF.

On this clonotype itself: Germline and junction disagree at one end, which may indicate a read error. V usage is TRBV6-1 and J usage is TRBJ2-1; D is perhaps TRBD1 (5 bases). The CDR3 loop spans 15 amino acids. CDR1 MNHNS and CDR2 SASEGT come from the germline V gene. As DNA, the CDR3 is TGTGTCAGCAGGGTCTCGGACCTTACCCCAAATGAGCAGTTCTTC. It codes for CVSRVSDLTPNEQFF.

This clonotype has just a few counts. This chain links TRBV12-5 with TRBJ2-5, with D uncertain. The end of the DNA is better explained by TRBJ2-7, so the J call may be wrong. CDR1 is LGHNT and CDR2 is FRNRAP in the germline V gene. The length of the CDR3 is 13 residues. The CDR3: CASGLPHGYEQYF. The CDR3 DNA reads as TGTGCTAGTGGTTTACCCCATGGCTACGAGCAGTACTTC.

The rearrangement uses TRBV5-1 and TRBJ2-2; 7 bases match TRBD2. CDR1 SGHRS and CDR2 YFSETQ come from the germline V gene. The CDR3 is made up of 17 amino acids. Trimming cost V 5 bases and J 5 bases; bases outside gene matches: 15. CDR3 amino acids: CASRVGAGMGYTGELFF. The CDR3 DNA is TGCGCCAGCAGAGTCGGAGCGGGGATGGGCTATACCGGGGAGCTGTTTTTT.

J is TRBJ2-5 and V is TRBV10-3, with TRBD1 matching over 7 bases. The CDR3 spans 17 residues. CDR1 is ENHRY and CDR2 is SYGVKD in the germline V gene. V trimming: 2 bases; J trimming: 2 bases; junction bases outside the gene matches: 11. CDR3 bases: TGTGCCATCAGTGAGCCGGCTTCGACAGGGCCTCAAGAGACCCAGTACTTC. Translating gives CAISEPASTGPQETQYF.

This chain links TRBV7-9 with TRBJ1-2, with TRBD1 as a possible D gene (5 bases). V lost 5 bases, J lost 13 bases, and 17 bases lay in between. The germline V gene encodes CDR1 SEHNR and CDR2 FQNEAQ (reference sequence). CDR3 length: 12 amino acids. The CDR3 region is CASSPMGGDATF. CDR3 nucleotide sequence: TGTGCCAGCAGCCCCATGGGAGGGGATGCCACCTTC.

V and J are TRBV7-2 and TRBJ2-7, with D perhaps TRBD1 (5 bases). Trimming removed 2 bases at V and 0 bases at J, with 11 bases between. Germline values: CDR1 SGHTA, CDR2 FQGNSA. The CDR3 runs 15 residues. The CDR3 here is CASSLIPGNSYEQYF. The CDR3 nucleotides read TGTGCCAGCAGCTTAATCCCAGGGAACTCCTACGAGCAGTACTTC.

The chain recombines TRBV20-1 with TRBJ1-2; D possibly corresponds to TRBD1 (6 bases). Trimming took off 3 bases at V and 1 base at J, with 18 bases between the two ends. Germline V gene lookup returns CDR1 DFQATT and CDR2 SNEGSKA (reference sequence). The CDR3 runs to 16 residues. This CDR3 reads CSASVGQLGSNYGYTF. The CDR3 DNA follows: TGCAGTGCTAGTGTCGGACAGCTAGGGAGTAACTATGGCTACACCTTC.

The rearrangement joins TRBV7-2 to TRBJ1-2; D ambiguous. CDR3 length: 14 residues. Trimming stripped 6 bases from V and 4 bases from J, with 15 bases between. Per the germline V gene, CDR1 is SGHTA and CDR2 is FQGNSA. CDR3 region: CASRKGATSYGYTF. CDR3 DNA sequence: TGTGCCAGCAGAAAGGGAGCGACTTCCTATGGCTACACCTTC.

The chain has TRBV5-1 and TRBJ1-2, with D unresolved. Trimming removed 0 bases at V and 6 bases at J, with 12 bases between. Germline CDR1 and CDR2: SGHRS and YFSETQ. The CDR3 contains 14 residues. Written as DNA, the CDR3 is TGCGCCAGCAGCTTGGCCAGGTCGGATGATGGCTACACCTTC. Protein product: CASSLARSDDGYTF.

The V and J genes are TRBV4-2 and TRBJ2-5; 8 bases align to TRBD2. The CDR3 sequence is 17 residues long. The germline gives CDR1 LGHNA, CDR2 YNFKEQ. Unmatched junction bases numbered 14, after V lost 4 bases and J lost 4 bases. The CDR3 DNA is TGTGCCAGCAGCCGCCGAGGGGCGGGGGGCCGAGGAGAGACCCAGTACTTC. Its protein is CASSRRGAGGRGETQYF.

This clonotype was observed a few times. The CDR3 DNA sequence: TGTGCCAGCAGCTTGGCCGTAAACAGGAATGAAAAACTGTTTTTT. It yields the protein CASSLAVNRNEKLFF. V usage is TRBV5-5 and J usage is TRBJ1-4; tentative D call: TRBD1 (5 bases). Trimming took 0 bases from V and 5 from J, leaving 11 bases between them. The CDR3 consists of 15 residues. Per the germline V gene, CDR1 is SGHKS and CDR2 is YYEKEE (reference sequence).

This clonotype was seen only a few times. The chain uses TRBV14 and TRBJ2-5, with D uncertain. Trimming left V 5 bases short and J 5 bases short, with 9 bases between. The CDR3 extends over 12 amino acids. Per the germline V gene, CDR1 is SGHDN and CDR2 is FVKESK. For the CDR3, the DNA is TGTGCCAGCAGCGCAAATAGGGAGACCCAGTACTTC. Translation: CASSANRETQYF.

This chain links TRBV6-2 or TRBV6-3 with TRBJ2-2; D is unresolved. From germline, CDR1 is MNHEY and CDR2 SVGEGT. V was cut by 8 bases and J by 7 bases, with 11 bases left in between. This CDR3 is built from 12 residues. CDR3 region: CASREVNGELFF. DNA for the CDR3: TGTGCCAGCCGTGAGGTCAACGGGGAGCTGTTTTTT.

J is TRBJ1-2 and V is TRBV5-1, with no clear D. V was shortened by 4 bases and J by 4 bases, with 11 bases between the two germline ends. Germline assignment: CDR1 SGHRS and CDR2 YFSETQ. This CDR3 spans 13 amino acids. In nucleotides, the CDR3 is TGCGCCAGCAGCGTAGACACCTCCTATGGCTACACCTTC. Its protein product is CASSVDTSYGYTF.